The clone carrying this T cell receptor beta chain was detected many times. Its target is unknown. The sample originates from a study of T-cell reconstitution after alpha-beta-depleted transplantation in children. Study conclusions and caveats: Fresh T-cell production supplied most of the T-cell counts and diversity seen one year after transplant.

Germline lookup yields CDR1 DFQATT and CDR2 SNEGSKA (reference sequence). V lost 5 bases and J lost 2, with 23 bases in between. The CDR3 length is 17 residues. Unique molecular identifiers were incorporated when the TCRbeta library was constructed. Via MiXCR, TCRdb re-called the PCR reads, giving one row per CDR3 protein. The sample consists of roughly 490,000 distinct CDR3 sequences, about an eighth of them appearing once. The chain links TRBV20-1 to TRBJ2-3; the D call may be TRBD1 or TRBD2 (5 bases each). The source was PBMCs, mostly from graft donor cells, collected 180 days after TCRalphabeta/CD19-depleted stem cell transplant. The sequence came from a female patient younger than 10 who had a stem cell transplant for aplastic anemia, so the T cells may come from the graft donor. The chain's CDR3 is CSAETTGRILPTDTQYF. In nucleotides, the CDR3 is TGCAGTGCTGAAACTACGGGACGGATTCTACCCACAGATACGCAGTATTTT.